A selection of T cell receptor beta chains follows, all from one sample in a study of control samples from healthy donors and cancer patients. Sequenced by immunoSEQ multiplex PCR; TCRdb stores in-frame clones only, minus some. This sample has about 150,000 clones, with approximately 94% found just once. Sequenced material: blood. The source of these receptors is a man younger than 35 in good health. CDR3s leave out the opening cysteine and the closing phenylalanine or tryptophan. Clone size is given for some rows only: seen once, a few or many times, or a class if the clone is expanded.

j_gene: TRBJ1-1; abundance: NA; v_gene: TRBV24-1; CDR3aa: ATSDSGNTEAF
j_gene: TRBJ1-2; abundance: NA; v_gene: TRBV19; CDR3aa: ASSIGGGGGYT
j_gene: TRBJ2-7; abundance: NA; v_gene: TRBV29-1; CDR3aa: SVLGGAVYEQY
j_gene: TRBJ1-2; abundance: NA; v_gene: TRBV15; CDR3aa: ATSQAANYGYT
j_gene: TRBJ2-7; abundance: NA; v_gene: TRBV3-1/TRBV3-2; CDR3aa: ASSRQPGGGYEQY
j_gene: TRBJ1-2; abundance: NA; v_gene: TRBV6-2/TRBV6-3; CDR3aa: ASSTGTSRYGYT
j_gene: TRBJ2-3; abundance: NA; v_gene: TRBV7-9; CDR3aa: ASSPLGDSTDTQY
j_gene: TRBJ2-1; abundance: NA; v_gene: TRBV27; CDR3aa: ASSKQGVYNEQF
j_gene: TRBJ2-5; abundance: few; v_gene: TRBV4-1; CDR3aa: ASSRVDGASWETQY
j_gene: TRBJ1-5; abundance: NA; v_gene: TRBV6-2/TRBV6-3; CDR3aa: ASSYSSRGFGNQPQH
j_gene: TRBJ1-2; abundance: NA; v_gene: TRBV19; CDR3aa: ASSAGGHGYT
j_gene: TRBJ1-2; abundance: NA; v_gene: TRBV6-1; CDR3aa: ASSEGPYQARGYT
j_gene: TRBJ2-3; abundance: NA; v_gene: TRBV28; CDR3aa: ASRFSGSWTDTQY
j_gene: TRBJ2-3; abundance: NA; v_gene: TRBV4-3; CDR3aa: ASSQDHSTDTQY
j_gene: TRBJ2-1; abundance: NA; v_gene: TRBV6-5; CDR3aa: ASSYGLAGYLDEQF
j_gene: TRBJ1-3; abundance: NA; v_gene: TRBV6-5; CDR3aa: ASSPLGTGNTIY
j_gene: TRBJ1-4; abundance: NA; v_gene: TRBV12-3/TRBV12-4; CDR3aa: ASSLVGKLF
j_gene: TRBJ1-5; abundance: NA; v_gene: TRBV30; CDR3aa: AWADRTDQPQH
j_gene: TRBJ1-1; abundance: NA; v_gene: TRBV5-1; CDR3aa: ASSLNSINTEAF
j_gene: TRBJ1-4; abundance: NA; v_gene: TRBV9; CDR3aa: ASSATTANEKLF
j_gene: TRBJ2-5; abundance: NA; v_gene: TRBV5-1; CDR3aa: ASRLWSSAQETQY
j_gene: TRBJ2-3; abundance: many; v_gene: TRBV6-4; CDR3aa: ASSEGGLTTDTQY
j_gene: TRBJ1-2; abundance: NA; v_gene: TRBV28; CDR3aa: ASGRQEYYLIYGYT
j_gene: TRBJ2-3; abundance: NA; v_gene: TRBV28; CDR3aa: ASSLRGEGADTQY
j_gene: TRBJ1-1; abundance: NA; v_gene: TRBV5-1; CDR3aa: ASSLEGGHGTEAF
j_gene: TRBJ2-3; abundance: NA; v_gene: TRBV4-1; CDR3aa: ASSQRGLGGNTDTQY
j_gene: TRBJ1-6; abundance: NA; v_gene: TRBV7-9; CDR3aa: ASSSDTGGSPLH
j_gene: TRBJ2-7; abundance: once; v_gene: TRBV7-9; CDR3aa: ASRTGGPAAYEQY
j_gene: TRBJ2-7; abundance: NA; v_gene: TRBV6-1; CDR3aa: ASGASPYEQY
j_gene: TRBJ2-3; abundance: NA; v_gene: TRBV5-1; CDR3aa: ASSLRTSGTDTQY
j_gene: TRBJ1-2; abundance: NA; v_gene: TRBV5-4; CDR3aa: ASSSDGGYDGYT
j_gene: TRBJ2-7; abundance: NA; v_gene: TRBV5-6; CDR3aa: ASSLGGNPYEQY